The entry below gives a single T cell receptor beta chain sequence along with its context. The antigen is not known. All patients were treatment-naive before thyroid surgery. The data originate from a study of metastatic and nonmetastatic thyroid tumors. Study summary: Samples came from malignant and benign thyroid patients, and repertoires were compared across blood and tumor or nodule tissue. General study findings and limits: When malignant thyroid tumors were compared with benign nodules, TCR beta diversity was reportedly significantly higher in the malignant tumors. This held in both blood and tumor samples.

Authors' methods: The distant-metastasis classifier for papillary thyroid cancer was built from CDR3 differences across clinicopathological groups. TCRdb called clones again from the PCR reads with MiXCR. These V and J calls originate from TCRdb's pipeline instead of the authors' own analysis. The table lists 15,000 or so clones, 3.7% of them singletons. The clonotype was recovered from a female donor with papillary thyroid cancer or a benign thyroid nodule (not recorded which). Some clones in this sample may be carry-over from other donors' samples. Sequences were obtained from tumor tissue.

The CDR3 sequence: CASSLDLGYEQYF. Here the CDR3 DNA reads TGCGCCAGCAGTCTAGACCTCGGCTACGAGCAGTACTTC. This rearrangement joins TRBV10-1 to TRBJ2-7; no clear D gene. This CDR3 is built from 13 residues. The germline V gene has CDR1 WNHNN and CDR2 SYGVQD (reference sequence). V was pared by 5 bases and J by 3 bases, with 11 bases between.